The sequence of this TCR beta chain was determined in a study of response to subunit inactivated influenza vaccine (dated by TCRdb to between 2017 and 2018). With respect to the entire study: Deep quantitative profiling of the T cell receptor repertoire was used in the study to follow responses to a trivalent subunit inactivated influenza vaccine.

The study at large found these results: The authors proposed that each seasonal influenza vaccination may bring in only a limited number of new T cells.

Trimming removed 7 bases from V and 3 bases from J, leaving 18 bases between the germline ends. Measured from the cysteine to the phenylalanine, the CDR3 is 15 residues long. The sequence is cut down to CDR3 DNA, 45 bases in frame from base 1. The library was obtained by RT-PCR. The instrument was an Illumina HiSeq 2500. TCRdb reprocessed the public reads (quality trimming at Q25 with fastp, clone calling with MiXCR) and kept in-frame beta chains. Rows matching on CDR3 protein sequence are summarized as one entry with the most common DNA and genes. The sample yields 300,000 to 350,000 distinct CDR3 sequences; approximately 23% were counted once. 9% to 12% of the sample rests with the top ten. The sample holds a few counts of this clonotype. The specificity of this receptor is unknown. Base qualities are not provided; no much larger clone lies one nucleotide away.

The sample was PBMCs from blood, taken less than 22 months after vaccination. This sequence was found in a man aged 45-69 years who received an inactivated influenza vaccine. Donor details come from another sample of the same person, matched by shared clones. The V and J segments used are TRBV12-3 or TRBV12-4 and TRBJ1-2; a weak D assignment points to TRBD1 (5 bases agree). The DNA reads TGTGCCAGCAAAACGAACCGGGACCCCTACTATGGCTACACCTTC. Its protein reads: CASKTNRDPYYGYTF.